This T cell receptor beta chain was recovered during a study of human T cells and chemical hapten exposure. In this sample, this clonotype turned up a few times. Time point reported: patch test 1, 2 weeks after DPC sensitization. Treatment in this sample: therapeutic diphenylcyclopropenone sensitization with weekly scalp DPC. This CDR3 is 15 amino acids long. Germline V gene data show CDR1 as DFQATT and CDR2 as SNEGSKA (reference sequence). V lost 3 bases and J lost 5; bases outside the gene matches: 7. Individual cDNA molecules received unique molecular identifiers in the library. From the RACE reads, TCRdb called clonotypes with MiXCR, one entry per CDR3 protein. The data show about 74,000 distinct CDR3 sequences, about 32% seen once.

The rearrangement uses TRBV20-1 and TRBJ2-3; TRBD2 matches at 11 bases. The TCR originated in a man aged 35-49 years with alopecia areata. Some clones in this sample may be carry-over from other donors' samples. The sequencing used whole blood, collected in connection with sensitization to the hapten diphenylcyclopropenone (DPC). CDR3 sequence (DNA): TGCAGTGCTAGTATACTAGCGGGAGCGTTAGATACGCAGTATTTT. This gives the protein CSASILAGALDTQYF.